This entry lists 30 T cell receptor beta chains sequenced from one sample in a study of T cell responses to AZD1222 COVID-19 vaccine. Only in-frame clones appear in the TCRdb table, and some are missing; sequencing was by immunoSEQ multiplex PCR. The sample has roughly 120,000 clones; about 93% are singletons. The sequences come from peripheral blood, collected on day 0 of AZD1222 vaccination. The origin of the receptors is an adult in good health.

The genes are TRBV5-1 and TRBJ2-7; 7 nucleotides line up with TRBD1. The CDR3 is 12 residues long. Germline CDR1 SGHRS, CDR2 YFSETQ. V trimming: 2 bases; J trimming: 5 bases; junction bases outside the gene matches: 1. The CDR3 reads CASSLQGNEQYF. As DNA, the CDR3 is TGCGCCAGCAGCTTACAGGGGAACGAGCAGTACTTC.

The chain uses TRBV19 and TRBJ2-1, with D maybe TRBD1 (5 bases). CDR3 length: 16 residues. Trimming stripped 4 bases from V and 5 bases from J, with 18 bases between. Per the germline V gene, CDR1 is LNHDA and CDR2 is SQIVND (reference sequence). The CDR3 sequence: CASSNPSLDRHNEQFF. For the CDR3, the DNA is TGTGCCAGTAGTAACCCCTCGCTCGACAGACACAATGAGCAGTTCTTC.

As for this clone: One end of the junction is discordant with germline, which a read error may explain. The CDR3 here is CASSPAIAETQYF. As DNA, the CDR3 is TGTGCCAGCAGCCCCGCTATAGCAGAGACGCAGTATTTT. V is TRBV14 and J is TRBJ2-3; no clear D. The CDR3 spans 13 residues. Germline V CDR1 and CDR2: SGHDN, FVKESK.

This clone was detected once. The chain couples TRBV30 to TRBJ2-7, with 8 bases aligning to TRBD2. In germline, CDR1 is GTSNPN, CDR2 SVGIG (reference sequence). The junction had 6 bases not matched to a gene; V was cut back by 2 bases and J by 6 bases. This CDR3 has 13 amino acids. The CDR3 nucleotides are TGTGCCTGGAGTCCCGGGACTAGAGCCGAGCAGTACTTC. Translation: CAWSPGTRAEQYF.

The CDR3 region has the DNA TGTGCCAGCAGTGATTACTTGACAGGGAACACTGAAGCTTTCTTT. Protein product: CASSDYLTGNTEAFF. V is TRBV25-1 and J is TRBJ1-1; a possible D gene is TRBD1 (6 bases). CDR1 and CDR2 (germline): MGHDK, SYGVNS. V gave up 3 bases and J gave up 1 base, with 12 bases separating them. This CDR3 is built from 15 residues.

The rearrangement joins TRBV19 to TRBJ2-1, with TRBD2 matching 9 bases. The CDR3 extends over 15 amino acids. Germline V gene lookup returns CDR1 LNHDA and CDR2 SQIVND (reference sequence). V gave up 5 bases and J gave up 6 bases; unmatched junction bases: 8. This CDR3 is CASSVGTSSSNEQFF. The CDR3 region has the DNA TGTGCCAGTAGTGTAGGGACTAGCAGCTCCAATGAGCAGTTCTTC.

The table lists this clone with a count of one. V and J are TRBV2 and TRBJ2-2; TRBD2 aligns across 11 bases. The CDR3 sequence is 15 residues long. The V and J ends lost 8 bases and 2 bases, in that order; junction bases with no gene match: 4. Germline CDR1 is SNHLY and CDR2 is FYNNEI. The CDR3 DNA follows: TGTGCCAGCCGGGGACTAGCGGACAACACCGGGGAGCTGTTTTTT. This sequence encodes CASRGLADNTGELFF.

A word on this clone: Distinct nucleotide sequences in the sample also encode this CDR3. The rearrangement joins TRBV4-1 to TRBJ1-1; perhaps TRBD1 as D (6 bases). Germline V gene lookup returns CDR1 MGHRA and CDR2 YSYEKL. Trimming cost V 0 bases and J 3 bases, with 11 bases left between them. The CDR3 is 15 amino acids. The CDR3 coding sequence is TGCGCCAGCAGCCAAGATCGGCAGGGGTACACTGAAGCTTTCTTT. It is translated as CASSQDRQGYTEAFF.

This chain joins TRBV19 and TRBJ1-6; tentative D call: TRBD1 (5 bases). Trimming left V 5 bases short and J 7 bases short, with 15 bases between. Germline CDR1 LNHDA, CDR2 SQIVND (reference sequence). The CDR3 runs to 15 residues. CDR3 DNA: TGTGCCAGTAGTGGACTGACAGACGCAAATTCACCCCTCCACTTT. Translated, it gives CASSGLTDANSPLHF.

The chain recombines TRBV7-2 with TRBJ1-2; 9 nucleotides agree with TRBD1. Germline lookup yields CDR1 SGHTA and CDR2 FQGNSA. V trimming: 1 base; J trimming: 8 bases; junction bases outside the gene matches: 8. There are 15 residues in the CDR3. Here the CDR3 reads CASSLGYRGQFGYTF. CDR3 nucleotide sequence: TGTGCCAGCAGCTTAGGCTACAGGGGGCAATTCGGCTACACCTTC.

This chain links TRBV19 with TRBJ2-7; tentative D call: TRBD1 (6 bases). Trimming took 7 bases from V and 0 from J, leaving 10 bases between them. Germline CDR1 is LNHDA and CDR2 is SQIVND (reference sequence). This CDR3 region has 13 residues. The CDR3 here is CASKMTGSYEQYF. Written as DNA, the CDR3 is TGTGCCAGTAAGATGACAGGCTCCTACGAGCAGTACTTC.

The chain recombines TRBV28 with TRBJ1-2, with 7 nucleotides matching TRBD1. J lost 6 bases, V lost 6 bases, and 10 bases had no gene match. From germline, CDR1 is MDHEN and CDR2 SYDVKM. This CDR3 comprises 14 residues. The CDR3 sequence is CASRPPGGRNGYTF. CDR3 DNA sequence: TGTGCCAGCAGACCTCCAGGGGGGCGTAATGGCTACACCTTC.

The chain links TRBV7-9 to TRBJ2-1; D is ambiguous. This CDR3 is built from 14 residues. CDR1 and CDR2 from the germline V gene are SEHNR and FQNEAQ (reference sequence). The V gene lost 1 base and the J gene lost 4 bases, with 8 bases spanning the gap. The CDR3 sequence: CASSLGQQYNEQFF. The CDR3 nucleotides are TGTGCCAGCAGCTTAGGTCAGCAGTACAATGAGCAGTTCTTC.

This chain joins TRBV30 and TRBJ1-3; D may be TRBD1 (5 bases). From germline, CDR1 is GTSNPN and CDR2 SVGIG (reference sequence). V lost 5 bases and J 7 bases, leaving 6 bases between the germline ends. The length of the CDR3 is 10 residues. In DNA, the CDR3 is TGTGCCTGGGAGGGGAACACCATATATTTT. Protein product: CAWEGNTIYF. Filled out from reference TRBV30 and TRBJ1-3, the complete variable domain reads SQTIHQWPATLVQPVGSPLSLECTVEGTSNPNLYWYRQAAGRGLQLLFYSVGIGQISSEVPQNLSASRPQDRQFILSSKKLLLSDSGFYLCAWEGNTIYFGEGSWLTVV.

CDR3 region: CATSRAGLAPTYNEQFF. In nucleotides, the CDR3 is TGTGCCACCAGCAGAGCCGGACTAGCGCCTACCTACAATGAGCAGTTCTTC. The V gene is TRBV15, the J gene TRBJ2-1; TRBD2 matches at 9 bases. Germline V lookup: CDR1 LNHNV, CDR2 YYDKDF (reference sequence). Germline trimming cut 1 base from V and 2 bases from J; bases unmatched to any gene: 6. The CDR3 covers 17 residues. The full variable domain, in which reference TRBV15 and TRBJ2-1 provide the parts outside the CDR3, is DAMVIQNPRYQVTQFGKPVTLSCSQTLNHNVMYWYQQKSSQAPKLLFHYYDKDFNNEADTPDNFQSRRPNTSFCFLDIRSPGLGDTAMYLCATSRAGLAPTYNEQFFGPGTRLTVL.

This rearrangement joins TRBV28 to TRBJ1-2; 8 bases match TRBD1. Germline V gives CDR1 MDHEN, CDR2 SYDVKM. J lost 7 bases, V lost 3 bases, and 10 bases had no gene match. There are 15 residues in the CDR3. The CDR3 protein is CASSFAPGGAGGYTF. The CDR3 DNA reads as TGTGCCAGCAGTTTCGCTCCAGGGGGCGCGGGTGGCTACACCTTC.

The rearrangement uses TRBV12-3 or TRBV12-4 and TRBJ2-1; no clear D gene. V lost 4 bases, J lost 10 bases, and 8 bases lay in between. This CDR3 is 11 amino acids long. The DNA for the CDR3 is TGTGCCAGCAGTTCTCGTTCCGAGCAGTTCTTC. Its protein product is CASSSRSEQFF.

This CDR3 is CASSLLGGVGETQYF. The DNA of the CDR3 is TGTGCCAGCAGCTTACTCGGGGGGGTGGGAGAGACCCAGTACTTC. The chain recombines TRBV7-7 with TRBJ2-5; TRBD2 matches at 8 bases. Trimming took 2 bases from V and 4 from J; bases not matched to a gene: 6. Germline CDR1 SSHAT, CDR2 FNYEAQ (reference sequence). The CDR3 loop spans 15 amino acids.

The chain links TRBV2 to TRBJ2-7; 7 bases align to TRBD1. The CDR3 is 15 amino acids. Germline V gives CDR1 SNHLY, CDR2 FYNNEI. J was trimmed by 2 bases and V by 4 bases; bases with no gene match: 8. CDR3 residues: CASSGQGKVAYEQYF. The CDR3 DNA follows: TGTGCCAGCAGTGGACAGGGAAAAGTCGCCTACGAGCAGTACTTC. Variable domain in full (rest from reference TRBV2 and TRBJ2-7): EPEVTQTPSHQVTQMGQEVILRCVPISNHLYFYWYRQILGQKVEFLVSFYNNEISEKSEIFDDQFSVERPDGSNFTLKIRSTKLEDSAMYFCASSGQGKVAYEQYFGPGTRLTVT.

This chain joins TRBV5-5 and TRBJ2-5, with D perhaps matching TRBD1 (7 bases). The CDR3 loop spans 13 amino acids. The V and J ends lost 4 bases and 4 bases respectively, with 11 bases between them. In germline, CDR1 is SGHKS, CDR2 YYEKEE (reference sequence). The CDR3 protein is CASSRQGGETQYF. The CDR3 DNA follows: TGTGCCAGCAGCAGACAGGGAGGAGAGACCCAGTACTTC.

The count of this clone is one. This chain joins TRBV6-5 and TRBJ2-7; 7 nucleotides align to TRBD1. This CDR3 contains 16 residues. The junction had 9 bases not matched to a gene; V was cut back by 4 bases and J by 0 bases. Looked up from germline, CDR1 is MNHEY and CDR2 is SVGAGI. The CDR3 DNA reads TGTGCCAGCAGTTCCTACCCAGGGGGTCTCTCCTACGAGCAGTACTTC. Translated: CASSSYPGGLSYEQYF.

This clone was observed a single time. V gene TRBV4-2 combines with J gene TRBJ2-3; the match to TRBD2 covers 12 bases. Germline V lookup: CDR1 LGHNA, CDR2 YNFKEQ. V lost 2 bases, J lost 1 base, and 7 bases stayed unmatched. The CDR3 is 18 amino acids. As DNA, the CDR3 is TGTGCCAGCAGCCAATCTAGCGGGAGGGGAGTGGGCACAGATACGCAGTATTTT. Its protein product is CASSQSSGRGVGTDTQYF.

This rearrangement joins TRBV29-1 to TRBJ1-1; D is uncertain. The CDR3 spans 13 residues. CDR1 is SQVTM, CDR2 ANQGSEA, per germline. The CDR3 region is CRRENNRNTEAFF. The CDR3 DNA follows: TGCAGACGAGAAAACAACCGGAACACTGAAGCTTTCTTT. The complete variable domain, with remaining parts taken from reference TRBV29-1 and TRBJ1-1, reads SAVISQKPSRDICQRGTSLTIQCQVDSQVTMMFWYRQQPGQSLTLIATANQGSEATYESGFVIDKFPISRPNLTFSTLTVSNMSPEDSSIYLCRRENNRNTEAFFGQGTRLTVV.

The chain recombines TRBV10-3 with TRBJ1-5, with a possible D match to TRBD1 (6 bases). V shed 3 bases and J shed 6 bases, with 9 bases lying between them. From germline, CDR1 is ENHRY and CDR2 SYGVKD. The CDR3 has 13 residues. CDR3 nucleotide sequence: TGTGCCATCAGTGAAGGGGGAGGTCAGCCCCAGCATTTT. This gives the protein CAISEGGGQPQHF.

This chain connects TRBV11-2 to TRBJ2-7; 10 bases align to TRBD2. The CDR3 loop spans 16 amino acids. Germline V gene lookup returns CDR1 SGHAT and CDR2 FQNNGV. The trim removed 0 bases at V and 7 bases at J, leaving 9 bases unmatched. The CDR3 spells CASSLEGWLAGAEQYF. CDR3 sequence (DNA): TGTGCCAGCAGCTTAGAGGGCTGGCTAGCGGGAGCAGAGCAGTACTTC.

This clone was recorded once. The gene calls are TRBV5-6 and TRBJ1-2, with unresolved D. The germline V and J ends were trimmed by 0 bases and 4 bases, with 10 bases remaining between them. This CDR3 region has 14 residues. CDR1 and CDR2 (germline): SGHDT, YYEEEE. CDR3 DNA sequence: TGTGCCAGCAGCTTGGGAGGGTCTCCCTATGGCTACACCTTC. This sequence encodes CASSLGGSPYGYTF.

The CDR3 is CASSQDLGRGAYTF. The CDR3 DNA sequence: TGCGCCAGCAGCCAAGATTTGGGCAGGGGGGCCTACACCTTC. The genes are TRBV4-1 and TRBJ1-2; 7 bases fit TRBD1. The germline gives CDR1 MGHRA, CDR2 YSYEKL. The CDR3 has 14 residues. J gave up 10 bases and V 0 bases, and 8 bases lay outside the gene matches.

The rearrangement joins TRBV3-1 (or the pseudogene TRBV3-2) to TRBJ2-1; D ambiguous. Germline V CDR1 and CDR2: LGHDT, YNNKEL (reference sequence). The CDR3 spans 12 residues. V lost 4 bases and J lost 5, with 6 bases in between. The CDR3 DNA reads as TGTGCCAGCAGCCGCACCGACAATGAGCAGTTCTTC. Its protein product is CASSRTDNEQFF.

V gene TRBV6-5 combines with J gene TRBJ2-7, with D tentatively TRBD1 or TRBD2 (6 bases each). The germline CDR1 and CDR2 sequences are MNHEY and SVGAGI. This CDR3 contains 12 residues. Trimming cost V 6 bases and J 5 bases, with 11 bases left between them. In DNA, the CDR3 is TGTGCCAGCAGCCTGGGGGGCCACGAGCAGTACTTC. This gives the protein CASSLGGHEQYF.

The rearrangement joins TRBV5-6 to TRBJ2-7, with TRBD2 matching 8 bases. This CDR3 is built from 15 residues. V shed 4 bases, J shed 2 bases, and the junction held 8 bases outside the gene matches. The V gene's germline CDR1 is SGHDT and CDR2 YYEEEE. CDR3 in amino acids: CASSLRVAGTYEQYF. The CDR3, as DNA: TGTGCCAGCAGCCTGCGGGTAGCGGGGACCTACGAGCAGTACTTC.